This entry concerns a single T cell receptor (beta chain). Original data processing: It was from reference gene primer amplification that nucleated cell counts were estimated. Only in-frame clones appear in the TCRdb table, and some are missing; sequencing was by immunoSEQ multiplex PCR. The V and J calls and clone size are taken from that table; D and trimming were inferred from the DNA. The sample has some 300,000 clones; roughly 90% are singletons. This record comes from a study of blood T cell repertoires in COVID-19. Study details: Researchers got acute and convalescent COVID-19 samples from the United States, Italy and Spain.

Trimming at V came to 2 bases and at J to 0 bases, leaving 10 bases not matched to a gene. This CDR3 region has 17 residues. From germline, CDR1 is SGHRS and CDR2 YFSETQ. People in the exposed group encountered a COVID-19 case within 2 weeks before entering the study. This clonotype was obtained from a woman aged 45-59 years who had been exposed to COVID-19. Material for sequencing was PBMCs or T cells enriched from blood (not recorded which). J is TRBJ1-1 and V is TRBV5-1; 7 positions match TRBD1. The CDR3 DNA reads TGCGCCAGCAGCTTAAAAATGACAGGGATATTGAACACTGAAGCTTTCTTT. This gives the protein CASSLKMTGILNTEAFF.